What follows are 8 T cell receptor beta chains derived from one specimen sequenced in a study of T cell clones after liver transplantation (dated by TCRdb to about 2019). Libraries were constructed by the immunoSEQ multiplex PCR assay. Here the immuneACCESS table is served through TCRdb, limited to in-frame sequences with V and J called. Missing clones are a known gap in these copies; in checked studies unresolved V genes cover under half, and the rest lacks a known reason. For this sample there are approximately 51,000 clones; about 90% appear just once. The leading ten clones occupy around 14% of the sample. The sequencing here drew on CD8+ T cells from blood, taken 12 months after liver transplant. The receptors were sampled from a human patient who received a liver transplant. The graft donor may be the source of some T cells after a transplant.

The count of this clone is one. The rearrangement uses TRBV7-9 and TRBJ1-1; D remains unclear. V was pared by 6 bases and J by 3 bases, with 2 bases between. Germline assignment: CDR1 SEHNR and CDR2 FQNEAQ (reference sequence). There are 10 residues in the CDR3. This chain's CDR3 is CASSYTEAFF. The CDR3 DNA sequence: TGTGCCAGCAGTTACACTGAAGCTTTCTTT.

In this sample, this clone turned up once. The CDR3 here is CASSFRAPAYEQYF. The CDR3 DNA follows: TGTGCCAGCAGCTTCAGGGCTCCGGCCTACGAGCAGTACTTC. This chain uses TRBV11-1 with TRBJ2-7, with D possibly TRBD1 on 5 matching bases. V shed 3 bases and J shed 2 bases, with 11 bases lying between them. The CDR3 extends over 14 amino acids. Per germline, CDR1 SGHAT and CDR2 FQDESV (reference sequence).

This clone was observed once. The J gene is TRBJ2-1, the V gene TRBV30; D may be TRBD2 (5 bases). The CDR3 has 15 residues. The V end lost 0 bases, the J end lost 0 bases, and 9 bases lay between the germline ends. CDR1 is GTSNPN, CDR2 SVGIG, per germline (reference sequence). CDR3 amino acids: CAWSVVAFSYNEQFF. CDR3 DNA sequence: TGTGCCTGGAGTGTAGTAGCGTTCTCCTACAATGAGCAGTTCTTC.

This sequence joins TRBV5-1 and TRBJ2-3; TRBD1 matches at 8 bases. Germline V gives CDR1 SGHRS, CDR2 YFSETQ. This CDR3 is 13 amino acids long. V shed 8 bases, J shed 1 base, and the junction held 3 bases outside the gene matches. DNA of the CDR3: TGCGCCAGTGCGGGACAGGGCACAGATACGCAGTATTTT. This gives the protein CASAGQGTDTQYF.

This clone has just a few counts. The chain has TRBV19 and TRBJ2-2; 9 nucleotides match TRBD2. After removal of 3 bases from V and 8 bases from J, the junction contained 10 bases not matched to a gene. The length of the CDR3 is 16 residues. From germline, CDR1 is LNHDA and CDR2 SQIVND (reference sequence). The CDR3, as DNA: TGTGCCAGTAGTATGACTAGCGGTTTAGGGGTAGGGGAGCTGTTTTTT. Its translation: CASSMTSGLGVGELFF.

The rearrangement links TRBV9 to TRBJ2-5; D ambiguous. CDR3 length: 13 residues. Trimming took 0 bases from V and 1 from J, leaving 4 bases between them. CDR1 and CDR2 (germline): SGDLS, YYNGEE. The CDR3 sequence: CASSVEPQETQYF. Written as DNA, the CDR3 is TGTGCCAGCAGCGTAGAACCCCAAGAGACCCAGTACTTC.

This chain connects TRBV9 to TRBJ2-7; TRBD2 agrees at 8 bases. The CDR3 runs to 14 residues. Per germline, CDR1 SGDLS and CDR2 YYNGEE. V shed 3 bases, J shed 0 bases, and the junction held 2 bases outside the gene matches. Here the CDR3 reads CASSGGGSSYEQYF. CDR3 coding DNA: TGTGCCAGCAGCGGCGGGGGGAGCTCCTACGAGCAGTACTTC. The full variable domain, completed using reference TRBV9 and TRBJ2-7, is DSGVTQTPKHLITATGQRVTLRCSPRSGDLSVYWYQQSLDQGLQFLIQYYNGEERAKGNILERFSAQQFPDLHSELNLSSLELGDSALYFCASSGGGSSYEQYFGPGTRLTVT.

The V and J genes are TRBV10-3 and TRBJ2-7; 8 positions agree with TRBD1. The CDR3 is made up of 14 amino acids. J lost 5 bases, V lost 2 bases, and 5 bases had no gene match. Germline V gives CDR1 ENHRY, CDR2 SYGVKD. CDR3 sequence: CAISERPTGDEQYF. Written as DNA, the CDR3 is TGTGCCATCAGTGAGCGCCCGACAGGGGACGAGCAGTACTTC.